This TCR beta chain was documented in a study of cytomegalovirus exposure and HLA in healthy donors. The ends were cut back, 6 bases at V and 7 bases at J, with 15 bases in the middle. The length of the CDR3 is 14 residues. The V gene's germline CDR1 is MNHNY and CDR2 SVGAGI (reference sequence). The PCR ran on 60 Vbeta and 13 Jbeta primers. Clones were read by immunoSEQ multiplex PCR, and TCRdb kept only the in-frame ones, dropping some. Seen here are roughly 160,000 clones, 75% to 80% observed once, and the top ten hold about an eighth. The genes are TRBV6-6 and TRBJ2-2; D is possibly TRBD2 (6 bases). The sequenced sample was PBMCs. The receptor was isolated from a man aged 45-60 years in good health and CMV-seropositive. The CDR3 sequence: CASRGDFSNGELFF. The DNA for the CDR3 is TGTGCCAGCAGGGGGGACTTTAGCAACGGGGAGCTGTTTTTT.